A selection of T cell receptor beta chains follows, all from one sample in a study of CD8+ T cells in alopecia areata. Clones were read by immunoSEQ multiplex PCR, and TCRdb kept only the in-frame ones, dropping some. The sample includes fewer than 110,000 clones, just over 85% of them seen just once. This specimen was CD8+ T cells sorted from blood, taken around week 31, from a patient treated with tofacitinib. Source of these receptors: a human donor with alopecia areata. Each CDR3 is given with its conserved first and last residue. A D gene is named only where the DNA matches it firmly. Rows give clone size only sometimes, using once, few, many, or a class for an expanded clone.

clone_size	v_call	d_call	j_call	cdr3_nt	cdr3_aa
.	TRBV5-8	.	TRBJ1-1	TGTGCCAGCAGCCCGTCTCTGGGCGACATAAACACTGAAGCTTTCTTT	CASSPSLGDINTEAFF
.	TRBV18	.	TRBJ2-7	TGTGCCAGCTCACCAAACGGGGAATTATCCTACGAGCAGTACTTC	CASSPNGELSYEQYF
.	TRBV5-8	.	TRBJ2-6	TGTGCCAGCAGCTTGAGGGTACAGTACTCTGGGGCCAACGTCCTGACTTTC	CASSLRVQYSGANVLTF
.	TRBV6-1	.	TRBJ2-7	TGTGCCAGCATACAACGGAGCTACGAGCAGTACTTC	CASIQRSYEQYF
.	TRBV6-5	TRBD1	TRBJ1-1	TGTGCCAGCAGTTACTCCTCGGACAGGCCCTCGGCTTTCTTT	CASSYSSDRPSAFF
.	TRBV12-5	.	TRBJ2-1	TGTGCTAGTGGTTTGGGATCCTACAATGAGCAGTTCTTC	CASGLGSYNEQFF
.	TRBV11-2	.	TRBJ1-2	TGTGCCAGCAGCTCCTCCCCGGGGGGCGATTATGGCTACACCTTC	CASSSSPGGDYGYTF
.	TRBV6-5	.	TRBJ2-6	TGTGCCAGCAGCGGACCTCCCTCAGGGGCCAACGTCCTGACTTTC	CASSGPPSGANVLTF
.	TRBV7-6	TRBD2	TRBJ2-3	TGTGCCAGCAGCTCCCGACTAGCGGGAGGCCCAGATACGCAGTATTTT	CASSSRLAGGPDTQYF
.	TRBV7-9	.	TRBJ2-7	TGTGCCAGCAGCTTAGCTGCGGCGACAGGCTTCTACGAGCAGTACTTC	CASSLAAATGFYEQYF
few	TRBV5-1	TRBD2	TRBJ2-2	TGCGCCAGCAGCTCGGAGCGGGGCACCGGGGAGCTGTTTTTT	CASSSERGTGELFF
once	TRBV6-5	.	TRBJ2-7	TGTGCCAGCAGTATAGCGGAGCACTACGAGCAGTACTTC	CASSIAEHYEQYF
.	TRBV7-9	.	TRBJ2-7	TGTGCCAGCAGTGACGGGGAGGCGGCCTACGAGCAGTACTTC	CASSDGEAAYEQYF
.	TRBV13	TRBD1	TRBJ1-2	TGTGCCAGCAGCTCCCGGACAGGGGGCTATGGCTACACCTTC	CASSSRTGGYGYTF
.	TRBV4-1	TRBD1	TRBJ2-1	TGCGCCAGCAGCCAAGAAGAGACAGGGGGCAATGAGCAGTTCTTC	CASSQEETGGNEQFF
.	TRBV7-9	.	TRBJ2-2	TGTGCCAGCAGCCAGAAAGGCAGATACACCGGGGAGCTGTTTTTT	CASSQKGRYTGELFF
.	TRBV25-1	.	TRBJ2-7	TGTGCCAGCAGTGAATTGGCAGGGGCCTACGAGCAGTACTTC	CASSELAGAYEQYF
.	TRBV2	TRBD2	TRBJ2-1	TGTGCCAGCAGTGAGAGCTGGTTCGGGCTAGCGGGAGGCAAGGAGCAGTTCTTC	CASSESWFGLAGGKEQFF
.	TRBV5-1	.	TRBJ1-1	TGCGCCAGCAGCTCACTAGACATATCCCCCACTGAAGCTTTCTTT	CASSSLDISPTEAFF
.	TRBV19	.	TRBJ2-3	TGTGCCAGTAGTATCGCTACTAGTTTTAACACAGATACGCAGTATTTT	CASSIATSFNTDTQYF
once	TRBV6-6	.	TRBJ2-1	TGTGCCAGCAGTTACTCGGATGAGCAGTTCTTC	CASSYSDEQFF
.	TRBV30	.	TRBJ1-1	TGTGCCTGGAGCCCCTATCCGTCGGAGGCTGAAGCTTTCTTT	CAWSPYPSEAEAFF
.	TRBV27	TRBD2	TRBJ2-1	TGTGCCAGCAGTTTACTCGGACTAGCGGACAATGAGCAGTTCTTC	CASSLLGLADNEQFF
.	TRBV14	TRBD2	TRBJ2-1	TGTGCCAGCAGCCAAGCGGGAGGGCCTTATGAGCAGTTCTTC	CASSQAGGPYEQFF
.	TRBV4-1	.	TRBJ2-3	TGCGCCAGCAGCAGCACAGATACGCAGTATTTT	CASSSTDTQYF
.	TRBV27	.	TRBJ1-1	TGTGCCAGTCGAATAGGGGGGAACACTGAAGCTTTCTTT	CASRIGGNTEAFF
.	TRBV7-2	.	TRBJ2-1	TGTGCCAGCAGCTTAAATTGGCGGGGCTCCTACAATGAGCAGTTCTTC	CASSLNWRGSYNEQFF
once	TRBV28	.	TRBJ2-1	TGTGCCAGCAATACATATTCCAACAGGGAGTTCGGTGAGCAGTTCTTC	CASNTYSNREFGEQFF
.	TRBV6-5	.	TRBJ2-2	TGTGCCAGCAGTTACTCGCCCACCGGGGAGCTGTTTTTT	CASSYSPTGELFF
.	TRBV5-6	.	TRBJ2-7	TGTGCCAGCAGCTCAACTAGAGGCGAGCAGTACTTC	CASSSTRGEQYF
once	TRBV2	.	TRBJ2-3	TGTGCCAGCAGTGAAGCGGGTGGACTCTCAGTGAACACAGATACGCAGTATTTT	CASSEAGGLSVNTDTQYF
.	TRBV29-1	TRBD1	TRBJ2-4	TGCAGCGTTGTAACAGGGGGAAACATTCAGTACTTC	CSVVTGGNIQYF
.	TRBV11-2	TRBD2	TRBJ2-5	TGTGCCAGCAGCCTCGATAGCGGGAGAACGGTGAAGACCCAGTACTTC	CASSLDSGRTVKTQYF
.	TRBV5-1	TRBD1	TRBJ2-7	TGCGCCAGCAGCGCGGGACAGGGATCCTACGAGCAGTACTTC	CASSAGQGSYEQYF
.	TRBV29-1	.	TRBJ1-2	TGCAGCGTTGACTCCCCGGCTAACTATGGCTACACCTTC	CSVDSPANYGYTF
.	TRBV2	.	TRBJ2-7	TGTGCCAGCAGTGAAATCAGGGAACGGTCCTACGAGCAGTACTTC	CASSEIRERSYEQYF
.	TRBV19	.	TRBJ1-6	TGTGCCAGTAGTTTGGGATCTAATTCACCCCTCCACTTT	CASSLGSNSPLHF
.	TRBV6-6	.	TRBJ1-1	TGTGCCAGCAGTTACGTCGGGGGGAACACTGAAGCTTTCTTT	CASSYVGGNTEAFF
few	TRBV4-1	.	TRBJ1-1	TGCGCCAGCAGCCAAGAGCCAGGGCGGGGTACTGAAGCTTTCTTT	CASSQEPGRGTEAFF
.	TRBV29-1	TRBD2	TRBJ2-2	TGCAGCGTCATGACTAGCGGGGCCAGAGGAGGGGAGCTGTTTTTT	CSVMTSGARGGELFF
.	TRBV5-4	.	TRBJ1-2	TGTGCCAGCAGCTTGTCTGGGGGAGGTAATGGCTACACCTTC	CASSLSGGGNGYTF
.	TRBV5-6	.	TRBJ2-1	TGTGCCAGCAGCTTGTGGGGGAATTACAATGAGCAGTTCTTC	CASSLWGNYNEQFF